Reported below is one TCR beta chain. The data belong to a study of blood T cell repertoires in COVID-19. Study details: Material from acute and convalescent COVID-19 was sourced from the United States, Italy and Spain. The cDNA or gDNA used as material had been derived from T cells, B-cell-depleted T cells, or PBMCs.

TCRdb's table, derived via immunoSEQ multiplex PCR, lists solely in-frame clones and lacks some. Of approximately 91,000 clones listed, about 80% are singletons. Trimming took off 0 bases at V and 4 bases at J, with 12 bases between the two ends. The CDR3 runs to 15 residues. The germline V gene encodes CDR1 MGHRA and CDR2 YSYEKL. The origin of this receptor is a man aged 65 to 85 with acute or convalescent COVID-19. Sequenced: peripheral blood. The chain uses TRBV4-1 and TRBJ1-1; D call uncertain. CDR3 amino acids: CASSQDEDWGTEAFF. For the CDR3, the DNA is TGCGCCAGCAGCCAAGATGAGGACTGGGGCACTGAAGCTTTCTTT.